This TCR beta chain was sequenced during a study of chronic HIV infection and antiretroviral therapy. TCRdb called the 5' RACE reads again in MiXCR, with one record for every CDR3 protein. The sample holds around 30,000 distinct CDR3 sequences, around 8.6% seen once. Germline-derived CDR1 and CDR2 are LGHDT and YNNKEL (reference sequence). CDR3 length equals 17 residues. Trimming took 5 bases from V and 7 from J; bases not matched to a gene: 15. This clonotype was counted between two and nine times. The chain couples TRBV3-1 to TRBJ1-1; 11 bases map to TRBD1. The sequencing sample was made of peripheral blood. This receptor was identified in an adult who had HIV and had not received antiretroviral therapy, or was an uninfected healthy control (not recorded which). CDR3 DNA sequence: TGTGCCAGCAGCTCAATTGGGACAGGGGGATGGAATCTTGAAGCTTTCTTT. This encodes CASSSIGTGGWNLEAFF.